These T cell receptor beta chains were read from a single sample in a study of regulatory T cells in long-lasting Graves disease. TCRdb redid the calling of the multiplex PCR reads with MiXCR, one entry per CDR3 protein. The sample shows 420,000 or so distinct CDR3 sequences, approximately 16% of them seen only once. The data were also submitted as part of a second study, on T cells in Graves' hyperthyroidism and ophthalmopathy.

The sample was peripheral blood mononuclear cells (PBMCs), taken at new diagnosis, from a patient treated with antithyroid drugs. These receptors originate from a woman aged 18-29 years with Graves disease. The CDR3 runs from the conserved cysteine through the conserved F or W. D genes are given only for firm matches. Clone size is shown for a subset of rows, as once, few, many or a class of expanded clone.

>few|TRBD1|TRBV5-8|TRBJ1-6
CASSLVGQGGSPLHF
TGTGCCAGCAGCTTGGTGGGACAGGGAGGTTCACCCCTCCACTTT
>NA|TRBD2|TRBV10-3|TRBJ2-3
CAISEPSLAAPDTQYF
TGTGCCATCAGTGAGCCATCTCTAGCGGCCCCGGATACGCAGTATTTT
>many|TRBD2|TRBV2|TRBJ2-3
CASRLLAGDTDTQYF
TGTGCCAGCAGACTACTAGCGGGGGACACAGATACGCAGTATTTT
>NA|NA|TRBV20-1|TRBJ2-7
CSARDQGAYEQYF
TGCAGTGCTAGAGATCAGGGAGCCTACGAGCAGTACTTC
>many|NA|TRBV2|TRBJ2-3
CASRPGGGPTDTQYF
TGTGCCAGCAGACCCGGCGGCGGTCCCACAGATACGCAGTATTTT
>few|TRBD1|TRBV19|TRBJ1-2
CASAPRDRGGYTF
TGTGCCAGTGCCCCCCGGGACAGAGGTGGCTACACCTTC
>few|NA|TRBV13|TRBJ1-1
CASSFTDLMNTEAFF
TGTGCCAGCAGCTTCACTGACCTCATGAACACTGAAGCTTTCTTT
>NA|TRBD1|TRBV28|TRBJ2-5
CASTPGTGQETQYF
TGTGCCAGCACGCCAGGGACAGGGCAAGAGACCCAGTACTTC
>many|TRBD2|TRBV13|TRBJ2-1
CASSLGTRVNEQFF
TGTGCCAGCAGCCTCGGGACTAGGGTCAATGAGCAGTTCTTC
>many|TRBD2|TRBV28|TRBJ2-7
CASTFSGNYEQYF
TGTGCCAGCACCTTTAGCGGGAACTACGAGCAGTACTTC
>NA|NA|TRBV5-1|TRBJ2-7
CASSSLFSTDIEQYF
TGCGCCAGCAGCTCACTATTTTCCACGGATATCGAGCAGTACTTC
>few|NA|TRBV10-3|TRBJ1-5
CATQGGSNQPQHF
TGTGCCACACAAGGAGGGAGCAATCAGCCCCAGCATTTT
>few|NA|TRBV4-3|TRBJ2-2
CASSQELAANTGELFF
TGCGCCAGCAGCCAAGAACTAGCAGCGAACACCGGGGAGCTGTTTTTT
>NA|TRBD2|TRBV19|TRBJ2-3
CASSRRFLAGVPDTQYF
TGTGCCAGTAGTCGGCGGTTTCTAGCGGGAGTTCCAGATACGCAGTATTTT
>NA|NA|TRBV3-1|TRBJ2-1
CASSDLATYNEQFF
TGTGCCAGCAGTGACTTGGCCACCTACAATGAGCAGTTCTTC
>NA|NA|TRBV6-2/TRBV6-3|TRBJ2-3
CASRVTAGDTQYF
TGTGCTTCCCGAGTCACGGCGGGAGATACGCAGTATTTT
>few|TRBD1|TRBV19|TRBJ1-6
CASSPAGGGGSPLHF
TGTGCCAGTTCCCCCGCAGGGGGCGGTGGTTCACCCCTCCACTTT
>few|TRBD1|TRBV6-2/TRBV6-3|TRBJ1-5
CASRGRGHNQPQHF
TGTGCCAGCAGAGGGAGGGGGCACAATCAGCCCCAGCATTTT
>NA|NA|TRBV3-1|TRBJ2-1
CASRARSYNEQFF
TGTGCCAGCAGGGCGCGATCCTACAATGAGCAGTTCTTC
>many|NA|TRBV20-1|TRBJ2-1
CSARGPRGQFF
TGCAGTGCTAGAGGGCCTAGGGGGCAGTTCTTC
>few|NA|TRBV6-1|TRBJ1-3
CASSETGRTGNTIYF
TGTGCCAGCAGTGAAACCGGGAGAACTGGAAACACCATATATTTT
>few|NA|TRBV4-3|TRBJ2-5
CASSQDEGYQTQYF
TGCGCCAGCAGCCAAGACGAGGGTTACCAGACCCAGTACTTC
>many|TRBD1|TRBV28|TRBJ1-5
CATRGTGTQPQHF
TGTGCCACCAGGGGGACGGGGACTCAGCCCCAGCATTTT
>few|TRBD2|TRBV20-1|TRBJ2-1
CSAVQRDYNEQFF
TGCAGTGCCGTCCAGCGGGATTACAATGAGCAGTTCTTC
>many|TRBD2|TRBV3-1|TRBJ2-7
CASSRAGAGDGEQYF
TGTGCCAGCAGCAGGGCGGGAGCGGGAGACGGCGAGCAGTACTTC
>NA|TRBD2|TRBV14|TRBJ2-7
CASSHHGRDVAGGLSYEQYF
TGTGCCAGCAGCCACCATGGCAGGGACGTTGCGGGAGGCCTCTCCTACGAGCAGTACTTC
>many|NA|TRBV6-5|TRBJ1-1
CASSYPGAGTEAFF
TGTGCCAGCAGTTACCCAGGCGCGGGAACTGAAGCTTTCTTT
>many|TRBD2|TRBV27|TRBJ2-1
CASKPGLGDNEQFF
TGTGCCAGCAAACCGGGACTAGGGGACAATGAGCAGTTCTTC
>NA|NA|TRBV11-2|TRBJ1-2
CASSQTIGGNYGYTF
TGTGCCAGCAGCCAAACGATCGGGGGCAACTATGGCTACACCTTC
>few|TRBD2|TRBV12-3/TRBV12-4|TRBJ2-5
CASRSRGGGLAGGTQYF
TGTGCCAGCAGATCTAGGGGCGGTGGGCTAGCGGGGGGGACCCAGTACTTC
>few|NA|TRBV20-1|TRBJ1-3
CSAEGHVENTIYF
TGCAGTGCTGAGGGACACGTGGAAAACACCATATATTTT
>few|NA|TRBV28|TRBJ1-3
CASSPLGTGNTIYF
TGTGCCAGCAGCCCCCTTGGAACTGGAAACACCATATATTTT
>many|TRBD2|TRBV4-1|TRBJ2-7
CASSLGTSGRGGYEQYF
TGCGCCAGCAGCCTTGGGACTAGCGGGAGAGGTGGGTACGAGCAGTACTTC
>NA|TRBD1|TRBV29-1|TRBJ1-5
CSVRTGGQPQHF
TGCAGCGTTAGGACAGGAGGTCAGCCCCAGCATTTT
>many|TRBD1|TRBV20-1|TRBJ2-7
CSARTTGGSYEQYF
TGCAGTGCTAGAACGACAGGGGGATCCTACGAGCAGTACTTC
>NA|NA|TRBV7-3|TRBJ2-1
CASSLILAGYNEQFF
TGTGCCAGCAGCTTAATTCTAGCAGGTTACAATGAGCAGTTCTTC
>many|TRBD2|TRBV7-2|TRBJ2-7
CASSAGTSGGYEQYF
TGTGCCAGCAGCGCAGGGACTAGCGGGGGGTACGAGCAGTACTTC
>NA|TRBD2|TRBV9|TRBJ2-2
CASSVAAGGTGELFF
TGTGCCAGCAGCGTAGCAGCGGGAGGTACCGGGGAGCTGTTTTTT
>many|NA|TRBV18|TRBJ2-2
CASSPSTGPTGELFF
TGTGCCAGCTCACCATCTACGGGGCCTACCGGGGAGCTGTTTTTT
>NA|NA|TRBV28|TRBJ2-5
CASSFLGKAQYF
TGTGCCAGCAGTTTTTTAGGGAAGGCCCAGTACTTC
>many|NA|TRBV2|TRBJ1-1
CAGAQNRVNTEAFF
TGTGCCGGAGCCCAAAACAGGGTGAACACTGAAGCTTTCTTT